The present entry profiles one TCR beta chain with its context. This clone was observed a few times. Its antigen target is currently unknown. No base qualities exist here, and no much larger clone lies one base off it. The CDR3 runs 15 residues from the cysteine to the phenylalanine. Here the CDR3 DNA is all that survives: 45 bases in frame from base 1. Trimming removed 3 bases from V and 3 bases from J, leaving 12 bases between the germline ends. CDR1 MNHEY and CDR2 SMNVEV are derived from the germline V gene (reference sequence). The sample belongs to a study of blood T cell repertoires in COVID-19 (TCRdb year 2020). In terms of the full investigation: Samples from collaborators originated in the United States, Italy and Spain and spanned both the acute and convalescent phases of COVID-19. Sample metadata almost always included a de-identified subject ID, COVID-19 status, age in years and sex. The prospective study material was composed of cDNA or gDNA derived from T cells, B-cell-depleted T cells, or PBMCs. Subjects who had been exposed to COVID-19, were actively infected with it, or had recovered from it provided the deeply sampled blood TCRbeta repertoires that made up the dataset. Where available, HLA class I and class II types were taken from metadata supplied by the sample provider and were not determined by assay-based typing. The repertoires were released in a freely available public database meant as a resource for research on the immune response to SARS-CoV-2. The samples were drawn from two sources: the first 160 participants of the ongoing ImmuneRACE study, and 1,254 subjects contributed by 6 global collaborators.

The investigation overall reported the following: The quantity of clinical and demographic metadata differed by source and by participant and was supplied without curation.

TCRbeta CDR3 regions were amplified from genomic DNA using the immunoSEQ Assay, a bias-controlled multiplex PCR. Turning to the authors' computational methods: Within the assay, amplification of reference gene primers was used to estimate how many nucleated cells each sample contained. To quantify the absolute abundance of each unique TCRbeta CDR3 rearrangement, sequence reads were collapsed and filtered. Productive Simpson clonality was computed per sample as the square root of Simpson's diversity index over productive rearrangements. Here the immuneACCESS table is served through TCRdb, limited to in-frame sequences with V and J called. Missing clones are a known gap in these copies; in checked studies unresolved V genes cover under half, and the rest lacks a known reason. V, J and clone size are taken as reported in that table, and D and trimming were inferred from the DNA itself. This sample lists about 160,000 clones; less than 85% were detected once. The top ten clones comprise 3% to 3.5% of the sample.

Whole blood was collected in K2EDTA tubes by collaborating institutions according to the institutions' own protocols. For TCRbeta analysis, collaborators shipped samples in one of three forms: frozen whole blood, isolated PBMCs, or DNA extracted from either of those sample types. Sequenced: peripheral blood. The sequence was collected from a human donor with acute or convalescent COVID-19. The donor label of this sample is uncertain. The chain is made from TRBV27 and TRBJ2-1; the D gene is perhaps TRBD2, on 6 matching bases. The nucleotides are TGTGCCAGCAGTTTGCGGGGAGACCGCTACAATGAGCAGTTCTTC. Translation gives CASSLRGDRYNEQFF.